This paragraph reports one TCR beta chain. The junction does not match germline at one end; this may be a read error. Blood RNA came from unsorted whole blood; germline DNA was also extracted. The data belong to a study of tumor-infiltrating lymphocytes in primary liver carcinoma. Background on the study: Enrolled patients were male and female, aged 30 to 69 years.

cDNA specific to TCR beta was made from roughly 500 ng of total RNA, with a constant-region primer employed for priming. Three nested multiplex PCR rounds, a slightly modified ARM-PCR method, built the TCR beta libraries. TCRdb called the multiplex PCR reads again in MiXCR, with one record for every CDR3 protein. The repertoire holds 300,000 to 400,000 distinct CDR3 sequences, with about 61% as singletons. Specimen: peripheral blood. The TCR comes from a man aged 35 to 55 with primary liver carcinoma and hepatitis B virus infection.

CDR3 DNA: TGTGACAGCAGGCAGGACGGAGGGGGGAAAGAGATCCAGTACTTC. Residues: CDSRQDGGGKEIQYF. The V call is TRBV6-5, the J call TRBJ2-5, with D perhaps matching TRBD1 or TRBD2 (6 bases each). The germline V gene encodes CDR1 MNHEY and CDR2 SVGAGI. This CDR3 is 15 amino acids long.